This T cell receptor beta chain is from a study of tumor-infiltrating lymphocytes in oesophageal squamous cell carcinoma. MiXCR, applied by TCRdb to the PCR reads, yields one record per CDR3 protein. The sample includes approximately 19,000 distinct CDR3 sequences, roughly 41% of them seen just once. The CDR3 covers 15 residues. Per the germline V gene, CDR1 is SEHNR and CDR2 is FQNEAQ (reference sequence). This receptor was identified in a male donor with esophageal squamous cell carcinoma. The genes are TRBV7-9 and TRBJ2-3; possibly TRBD2 for D (5 bases). The better agreement between TRBJ2-7 and the DNA end casts doubt on the J call. The material sequenced was normal esophageal tissue next to the tumor. Here the CDR3 reads CASSLTPGSSYEQYF. CDR3 in DNA: TGTGCCAGCAGCTTAACTCCGGGATCCTCCTACGAGCAGTACTTC.